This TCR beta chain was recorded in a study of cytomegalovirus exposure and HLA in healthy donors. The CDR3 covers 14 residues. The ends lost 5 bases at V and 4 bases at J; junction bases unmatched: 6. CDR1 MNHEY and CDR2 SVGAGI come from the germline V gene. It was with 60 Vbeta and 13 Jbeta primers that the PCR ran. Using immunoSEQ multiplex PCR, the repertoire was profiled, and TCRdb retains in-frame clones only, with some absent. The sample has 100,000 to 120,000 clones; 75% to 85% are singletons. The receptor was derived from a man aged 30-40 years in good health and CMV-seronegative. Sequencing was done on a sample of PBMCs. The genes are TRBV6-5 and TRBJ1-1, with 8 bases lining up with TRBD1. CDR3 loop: CASSRTGLSTEAFF. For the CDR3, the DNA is TGTGCCAGCAGTCGGACAGGGTTAAGCACTGAAGCTTTCTTT.